At least ten counts were recorded for the clone carrying this TCR beta chain. The antigen is not known. This entry is derived from a study of CD8 T cells in ankylosing spondylitis. Regarding the study as a whole: Typical of ankylosing spondylitis blood, it appeared, was a TCR beta motif of eight highly homologous variants. Reported data indicate significant enrichment of disease-linked clones within matched ankylosing spondylitis synovial fluid.

TCRdb reprocessed the 5' RACE reads with MiXCR, giving one entry per CDR3 protein. The sample lists about 210,000 distinct CDR3 sequences; around 7.9% were seen once. The sequence was collected from a male donor with ankylosing spondylitis. Sequences were obtained from blood, either unsorted or a sorted T cell fraction (not recorded which).

The CDR3 loop is CSVRFIREQYF. CDR3 coding DNA: TGCAGCGTTCGGTTCATCCGCGAGCAGTACTTC. The V call is TRBV29-1, the J call TRBJ2-7; unclear D gene. CDR3 length: 11 amino acids. Trimming shortened V by 5 bases and J by 6 bases, and 11 bases separated the two germline ends. Germline V gene lookup returns CDR1 SQVTM and CDR2 ANQGSEA.